Following are 3 T cell receptor beta chains from one sample sequenced in a study of Ad26.COV2.S vaccination and SARS-CoV-2 variants. Treatment given: some 20 received Ad26.COV2.S at low or high dose, single or two shots; several received placebo; per-sample allocation not given. Day 63 after the first vaccine or placebo injection was the time point for sampling. The assay was immunoSEQ multiplex PCR, and TCRdb's table has in-frame clones only and misses some. The repertoire holds some 300,000 clones, with about 85% as singletons. The specimen comprised peripheral blood, sampled in a trial of Ad26.COV2.S vaccine versus placebo. Receptors originate from a person between 18 and 65 years old who received the Ad26.COV2.S COVID-19 vaccine or a placebo.

This chain links TRBV5-1 with TRBJ2-5, with D maybe TRBD1 (5 bases). Deletions cut 0 bases from V and 4 bases from J, with 16 bases between. The CDR3 contains 16 residues. CDR1 and CDR2 from the germline V gene are SGHRS and YFSETQ. The CDR3 is CASSLGIKGNRETQYF. As DNA, the CDR3 is TGCGCCAGCAGCTTGGGGATAAAGGGGAATCGAGAGACCCAGTACTTC.

This chain links TRBV30 with TRBJ1-5; possible D gene TRBD1, 6 bases. The CDR3 covers 15 residues. Germline values: CDR1 GTSNPN, CDR2 SVGIG (reference sequence). Trimming took 3 bases from V and 3 from J, leaving 15 bases between them. CDR3 DNA: TGTGCCTGGAGCCAAGGGGGGGCGAACAATCAGCCCCAGCATTTT. Protein product: CAWSQGGANNQPQHF.

This chain uses TRBV5-1 with TRBJ2-2; 12 nucleotides line up with TRBD2. The germline gives CDR1 SGHRS, CDR2 YFSETQ. The CDR3 has 16 amino acids. V was pared by 0 bases and J by 5 bases, with 2 bases of the junction left unmatched. The CDR3 sequence is CASSLGLAGVTGELFF. CDR3 nucleotide sequence: TGCGCCAGCAGCTTGGGACTAGCGGGGGTAACCGGGGAGCTGTTTTTT.